This T cell receptor beta chain was identified during a study of cytomegalovirus exposure and HLA in healthy donors. This CDR3 comprises 15 residues. Profiled with immunoSEQ multiplex PCR; TCRdb holds only in-frame clones, not every one. The data hold about 56,000 clones, with roughly nine tenths observed a single time. The sample taken for sequencing was PBMCs. The chain is built from TRBV21-1 and TRBJ1-1; the table's TRBD1 call for D was not verified on the DNA. TRBV21-1 is a pseudogene locus. The receptor was isolated from a man between 18 and 29 years old in good health and CMV-seronegative. Here the CDR3 DNA reads TGTGCCAGCAGCAAGTCGACAGTTCCCAACACTGAAGCTTTCTTT. Protein sequence: CASSKSTVPNTEAFF.